A single sample gave rise to the 20 T cell receptor beta chains below, sequenced in a study of OX40 agonist ivuxolimab in advanced cancers. The library relied on the immunoSEQ multiplex PCR assay. Not all clones reach the TCRdb copy of this immuneACCESS table, which keeps in-frame sequences only. Checked studies attribute under half of the gap to unresolved V genes and leave the rest unexplained. This sample has about 100,000 clones in its table, and 75% to 90% of those were observed once. The ten largest clones represent around 0.16% of the sample. The starting material was CD4+ or CD8+ T cells sorted from blood, obtained in a trial of the OX40 agonist ivuxolimab. These receptor sequences come from an adult with an advanced solid tumor such as melanoma, head and neck, liver or kidney cancer.

The J gene is TRBJ2-4, the V gene TRBV9, with 14 bases matching TRBD2. The CDR3 has 18 amino acids. Germline lookup yields CDR1 SGDLS and CDR2 YYNGEE. The ends lost 2 bases at V and 0 bases at J; junction bases unmatched: 4. CDR3 sequence: CASSVGTSGRVAKNIQYF. The DNA for the CDR3 is TGTGCCAGCAGCGTGGGGACTAGCGGGAGAGTAGCCAAAAACATTCAGTACTTC.

This chain uses TRBV5-1 with TRBJ2-1; 9 nucleotides agree with TRBD2. The CDR3 contains 18 residues. Germline values: CDR1 SGHRS, CDR2 YFSETQ. V dropped 4 bases and J dropped 8; count of bases not matched to a gene: 19. CDR3 sequence reads: CASSQSVGASSGMYEQFF. CDR3 DNA sequence: TGCGCCAGCAGCCAGAGTGTGGGGGCATCTAGCGGGATGTATGAGCAGTTCTTC.

The chain carries TRBV14 and TRBJ1-4, with D possibly matching TRBD1 (6 bases). V was clipped by 3 bases and J by 10 bases, with 12 bases between them. Germline lookup yields CDR1 SGHDN and CDR2 FVKESK. This CDR3 has 13 amino acids. CDR3 protein: CASSQAGARKLFF. In DNA, the CDR3 is TGTGCCAGCAGCCAGGCGGGGGCGCGAAAACTGTTTTTT.

The chain has TRBV14 and TRBJ2-3; 7 bases line up with TRBD1. The CDR3 loop spans 15 amino acids. The V gene's germline CDR1 is SGHDN and CDR2 FVKESK. V trimming: 4 bases; J trimming: 5 bases; junction bases outside the gene matches: 9. The CDR3 DNA is TGTGCCAGCAGCCCCCGACAGGGTAGAGAAGATACGCAGTATTTT. It translates to CASSPRQGREDTQYF.

V and J are TRBV5-1 and TRBJ1-1, with D tentatively TRBD1 (5 bases). Trimming stripped 4 bases from V and 5 bases from J, with 18 bases between. CDR1 SGHRS and CDR2 YFSETQ come from the germline V gene. The CDR3 loop spans 15 amino acids. Here the CDR3 DNA reads TGCGCCAGCAGCCCAGACAGAGCCCTTCGGACTGAAGCTTTCTTT. Residues: CASSPDRALRTEAFF. The full variable domain, in which reference TRBV5-1 and TRBJ1-1 provide the parts outside the CDR3, is KAGVTQTPRYLIKTRGQQVTLSCSPISGHRSVSWYQQTPGQGLQFLFEYFSETQRNKGNFPGRFSGRQFSNSRSEMNVSTLELGDSALYLCASSPDRALRTEAFFGQGTRLTVV.

In this sample, this clone turned up a few times. This chain connects TRBV9 to TRBJ1-1, with unresolved D. This CDR3 has 15 residues. The ends were cut back, 3 bases at V and 5 bases at J, with 17 bases in the middle. Germline loops: CDR1 SGDLS, CDR2 YYNGEE. For the CDR3, the DNA is TGTGCCAGCAGCGGTCTGACCCCCTATGGTACTGAAGCTTTCTTT. Protein sequence: CASSGLTPYGTEAFF.

V is TRBV10-1 and J is TRBJ2-3, with TRBD2 as a possible D gene (6 bases). V gave up 5 bases and J gave up 0 bases, with 12 bases separating them. Germline V lookup: CDR1 WNHNN, CDR2 SYGVQD (reference sequence). This CDR3 comprises 15 residues. CDR3 residues: CASSLHGGSTDTQYF. The CDR3 DNA reads TGCGCCAGCAGTCTACACGGGGGTAGCACAGATACGCAGTATTTT.

V usage is TRBV5-6 and J usage is TRBJ1-2, with D hard to call. The V gene lost 0 bases and the J gene lost 1 base, with 7 bases spanning the gap. This CDR3 comprises 14 residues. Germline V gene data show CDR1 as SGHDT and CDR2 as YYEEEE. The CDR3 loop reads CASSLVLNNYGYTF. In DNA, the CDR3 is TGTGCCAGCAGCTTGGTACTGAATAACTATGGCTACACCTTC.

The CDR3 here is CASSTGDSVDEQFF. The CDR3 DNA is TGCGCCAGCAGCACGGGAGATTCAGTGGATGAGCAGTTCTTC. The chain is built from TRBV5-1 and TRBJ2-1; D perhaps matches TRBD2 (6 bases). The germline V gene has CDR1 SGHRS and CDR2 YFSETQ. There are 14 residues in the CDR3. Trimming stripped 4 bases from V and 8 bases from J, with 16 bases between.

The chain has TRBV5-1 and TRBJ2-7; tentatively, D is TRBD1 (6 bases). The CDR3 extends over 16 amino acids. V lost 1 base and J 3 bases, leaving 17 bases between the germline ends. The germline gives CDR1 SGHRS, CDR2 YFSETQ. CDR3 DNA sequence: TGCGCCAGCAGCTTGACGGGATCAGGGGCTTTCTACGAGCAGTACTTC. It yields the protein CASSLTGSGAFYEQYF.

This chain uses TRBV28 with TRBJ1-2; no reliable D call. The CDR3 length is 14 residues. Germline V gene lookup returns CDR1 MDHEN and CDR2 SYDVKM. Trimming took off 2 bases at V and 7 bases at J, with 14 bases between the two ends. Here the CDR3 reads CASSLPTGTVGYTF. In DNA form, the CDR3 reads TGTGCCAGCAGTTTACCGACCGGTACTGTTGGCTACACCTTC.

The chain is built from TRBV14 and TRBJ2-5, with TRBD2 identical over 7 bases. Trimming took 4 bases from V and 2 from J; bases not matched to a gene: 4. The CDR3 extends over 14 amino acids. The V gene's germline CDR1 is SGHDN and CDR2 FVKESK. CDR3 nucleotide sequence: TGTGCCAGCAGCCCACCGGGACTACAAGAGACCCAGTACTTC. Translating gives CASSPPGLQETQYF.

V usage is TRBV29-1 and J usage is TRBJ2-2, with D perhaps matching TRBD1 (5 bases). Trimming removed 4 bases at V and 0 bases at J, with 9 bases between. The CDR3 extends over 14 amino acids. Germline CDR1 and CDR2: SQVTM and ANQGSEA. In nucleotides, the CDR3 is TGCAGCGTTGGGGGCGCCGCGAACACCGGGGAGCTGTTTTTT. This sequence encodes CSVGGAANTGELFF.

The gene calls are TRBV9 and TRBJ2-1, with 11 bases fitting TRBD2. After removal of 3 bases from V and 3 bases from J, the junction contained 2 bases not matched to a gene. Germline V CDR1 and CDR2: SGDLS, YYNGEE. The CDR3 has 15 residues. For the CDR3, the DNA is TGTGCCAGCAGCGCGACTAGCGGGAACTACAATGAGCAGTTCTTC. Translation: CASSATSGNYNEQFF.

J is TRBJ2-7 and V is TRBV30, with a tentative D call TRBD2 (6 bases). CDR3 length equals 14 residues. Looked up from germline, CDR1 is GTSNPN and CDR2 is SVGIG (reference sequence). The V and J ends lost 5 bases and 2 bases respectively, with 16 bases between them. CDR3 sequence (DNA): TGTGCCTGGGGGGGGACTTTGTCCCCCTACGAGCAGTACTTC. Encoded protein: CAWGGTLSPYEQYF.

The chain recombines TRBV10-1 with TRBJ2-2; D perhaps matches TRBD2 (6 bases). V lost 10 bases and J lost 2, with 14 bases in between. Germline V CDR1 and CDR2: WNHNN, SYGVQD (reference sequence). CDR3 length: 14 residues. Written as DNA, the CDR3 is TGCGCCACTAGGAGGGATACAAACACCGGGGAGCTGTTTTTT. This translates into CATRRDTNTGELFF.

V and J are TRBV6-5 and TRBJ2-1, with 10 positions matching TRBD2. With V trimmed by 0 bases and J by 10 bases, 6 bases remained unmatched. The CDR3 totals 15 residues. Germline values: CDR1 MNHEY, CDR2 SVGAGI. Here the CDR3 reads CASSYSSSGGPEQFF. The CDR3 coding sequence is TGTGCCAGCAGTTACTCGTCTAGCGGGGGCCCGGAGCAGTTCTTC.

V usage is TRBV11-2 and J usage is TRBJ1-1; 7 nucleotides match TRBD1. This CDR3 region has 13 residues. The germline V gene has CDR1 SGHAT and CDR2 FQNNGV. V trimming: 5 bases; J trimming: 5 bases; junction bases outside the gene matches: 5. The CDR3 is CASSRKQGTEAFF. The CDR3 DNA follows: TGTGCCAGCAGCCGGAAACAGGGGACTGAAGCTTTCTTT.

The V call is TRBV28, the J call TRBJ2-5, with 11 bases that match TRBD1. V was clipped by 5 bases and J by 1 base; unmatched bases: 3. Looked up from germline, CDR1 is MDHEN and CDR2 is SYDVKM. This CDR3 is 15 amino acids long. The CDR3: CASSQDRGLQETQYF. DNA for the CDR3: TGTGCCAGCAGTCAGGACAGGGGGCTCCAAGAGACCCAGTACTTC.

This clone was recorded only once. The chain uses TRBV7-9 and TRBJ1-1, with unresolved D. The CDR3 consists of 13 residues. The V end lost 2 bases, the J end lost 5 bases, and 9 bases lay between the germline ends. CDR1 SEHNR and CDR2 FQNEAQ come from the germline V gene (reference sequence). CDR3 protein: CASSLIGRTEAFF. The CDR3 DNA reads as TGTGCCAGCAGCTTAATAGGGCGAACTGAAGCTTTCTTT.